This T cell receptor (beta chain) was profiled in a study of blood T cell repertoires in COVID-19. Turning to the study itself: Donors in the United States, Italy and Spain gave samples during acute or convalescent COVID-19.

This clone was seen many times. Some clones are missing from TCRdb's copy, which holds only in-frame ones; the method was immunoSEQ multiplex PCR. The sample holds fewer than 400,000 clones; 85% are singletons and the top ten take 3% to 4%. The CDR3 sequence is 13 residues long. J was trimmed by 5 bases and V by 5 bases; bases with no gene match: 2. Germline lookup yields CDR1 SNHLY and CDR2 FYNNEI. This rearrangement joins TRBV2 to TRBJ1-4; 7 positions agree with TRBD1. Sequenced: peripheral blood. This sequence originates from a woman aged 18-35 years with acute or convalescent COVID-19. CDR3 in DNA: TGTGCCAGCAGTACGGACAGGAATGAAAAACTGTTTTTT. As protein: CASSTDRNEKLFF.